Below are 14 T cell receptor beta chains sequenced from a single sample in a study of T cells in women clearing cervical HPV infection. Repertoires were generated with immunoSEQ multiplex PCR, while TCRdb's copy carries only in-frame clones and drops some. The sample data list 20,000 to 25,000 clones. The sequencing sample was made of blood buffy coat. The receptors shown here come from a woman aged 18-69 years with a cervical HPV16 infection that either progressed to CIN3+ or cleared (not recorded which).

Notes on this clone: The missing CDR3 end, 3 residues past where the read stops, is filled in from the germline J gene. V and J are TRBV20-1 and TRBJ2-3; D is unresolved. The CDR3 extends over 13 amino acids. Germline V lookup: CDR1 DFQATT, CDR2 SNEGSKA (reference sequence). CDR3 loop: CSARRRNQETQYF. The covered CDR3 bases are TGCAGTGCTAGACGGCGGAATCAAGAGACG.

CDR3 DNA, as far as it was read: TGTGCCAGCAGTCCGGGACAGGGATACGAG. Its translation is CASSPGQGYE. In full, the CDR3 reads CASSPGQGYEQYF. The V call is TRBV12-3 or TRBV12-4, the J call TRBJ2-7; 9 nucleotides agree with TRBD1. The missing CDR3 end, 3 residues past where the read stops, is filled in from the germline J gene. Losses at the gene ends were 5 bases for V and 4 bases for J; bases not matched to a gene: 3. The CDR3 is 13 amino acids.

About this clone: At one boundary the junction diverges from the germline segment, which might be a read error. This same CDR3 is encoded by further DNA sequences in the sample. The CDR3 bases that were read are TGTGCCTGGAGTGTGTTGGGGGGGGTCTCTGGAAACACG. Its protein is CAWSVLGGVSGNT. The whole CDR3 protein reads CAWSVLGGVSGNTIYF. The rearrangement joins TRBV30 to TRBJ1-3; maybe TRBD1 (5 bases). The CDR3 is cut off 3 residues early in the read; its end comes from the germline J gene. CDR1 and CDR2 (germline): GTSNPN, SVGIG (reference sequence). CDR3 size: 16 residues.

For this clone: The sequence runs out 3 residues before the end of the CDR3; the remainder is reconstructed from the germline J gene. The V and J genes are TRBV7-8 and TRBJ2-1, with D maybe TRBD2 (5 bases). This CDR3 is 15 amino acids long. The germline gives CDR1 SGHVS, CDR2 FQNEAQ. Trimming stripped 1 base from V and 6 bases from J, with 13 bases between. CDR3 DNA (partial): TGTGCCAGCAGCTTAGAGAGGACTGTCGGCAATGAG. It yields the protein CASSLERTVGNE. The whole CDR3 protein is CASSLERTVGNEQFF.

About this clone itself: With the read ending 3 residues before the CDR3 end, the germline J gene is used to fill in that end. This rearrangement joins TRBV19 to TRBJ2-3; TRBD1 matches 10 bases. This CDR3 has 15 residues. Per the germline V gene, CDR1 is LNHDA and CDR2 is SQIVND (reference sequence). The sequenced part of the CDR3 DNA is TGTGCCAGTAGTCCCCCGACAGGGGGCGACCAGCCG. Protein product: CASSPPTGGDQP. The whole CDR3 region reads CASSPPTGGDQPQYF.

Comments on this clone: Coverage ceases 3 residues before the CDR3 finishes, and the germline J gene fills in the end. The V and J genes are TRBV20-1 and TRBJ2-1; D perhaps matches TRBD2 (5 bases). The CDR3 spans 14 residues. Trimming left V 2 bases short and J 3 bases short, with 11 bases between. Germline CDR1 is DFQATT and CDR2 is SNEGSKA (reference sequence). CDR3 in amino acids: CSARSQRIYNEQFF. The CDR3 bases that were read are TGCAGTGCTAGATCCCAGCGGATCTACAATGAG.

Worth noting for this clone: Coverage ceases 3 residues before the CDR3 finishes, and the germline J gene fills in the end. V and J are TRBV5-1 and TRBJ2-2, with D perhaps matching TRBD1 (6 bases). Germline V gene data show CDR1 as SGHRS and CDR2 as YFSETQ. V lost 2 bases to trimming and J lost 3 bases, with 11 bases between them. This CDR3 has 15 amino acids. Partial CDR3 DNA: TGCGCCAGCAGCTTCAGACAGGCCTACACCGGGGAG. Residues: CASSFRQAYTGE. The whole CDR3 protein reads CASSFRQAYTGELFF.

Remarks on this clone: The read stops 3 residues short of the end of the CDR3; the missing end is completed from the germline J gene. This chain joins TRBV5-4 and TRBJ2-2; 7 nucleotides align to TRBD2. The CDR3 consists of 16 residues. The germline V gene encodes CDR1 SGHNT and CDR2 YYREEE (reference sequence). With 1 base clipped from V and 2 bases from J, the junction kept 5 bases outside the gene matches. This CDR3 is CASSLKASGNTGELFF. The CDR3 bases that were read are TGTGCCAGCAGCTTGAAGGCTAGCGGAAACACCGGGGAG.

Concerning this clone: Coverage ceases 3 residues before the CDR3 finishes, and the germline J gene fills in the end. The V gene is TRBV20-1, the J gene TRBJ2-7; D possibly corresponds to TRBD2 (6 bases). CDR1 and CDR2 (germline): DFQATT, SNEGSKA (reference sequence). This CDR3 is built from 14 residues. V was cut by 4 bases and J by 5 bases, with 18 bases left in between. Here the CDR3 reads CSATRPPGEDEQYF. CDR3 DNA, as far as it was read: TGCAGTGCTACCCGCCCCCCGGGGGAGGACGAG.

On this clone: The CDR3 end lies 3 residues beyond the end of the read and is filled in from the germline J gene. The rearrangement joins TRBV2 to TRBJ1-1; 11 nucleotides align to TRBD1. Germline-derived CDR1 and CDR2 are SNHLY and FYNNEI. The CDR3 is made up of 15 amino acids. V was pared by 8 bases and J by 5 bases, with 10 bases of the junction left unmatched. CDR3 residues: CASVGTGGRWTEAFF. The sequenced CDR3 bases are TGTGCCAGCGTGGGGACAGGGGGTAGGTGGACTGAA.

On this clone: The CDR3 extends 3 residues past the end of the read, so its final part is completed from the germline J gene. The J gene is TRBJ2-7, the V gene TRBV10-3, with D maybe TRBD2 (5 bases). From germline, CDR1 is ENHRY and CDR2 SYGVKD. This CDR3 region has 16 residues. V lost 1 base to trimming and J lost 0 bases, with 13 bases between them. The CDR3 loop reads CAISEFGRAHSYEQYF. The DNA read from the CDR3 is TGTGCCATCAGTGAGTTTGGGCGGGCACACTCCTACGAG.

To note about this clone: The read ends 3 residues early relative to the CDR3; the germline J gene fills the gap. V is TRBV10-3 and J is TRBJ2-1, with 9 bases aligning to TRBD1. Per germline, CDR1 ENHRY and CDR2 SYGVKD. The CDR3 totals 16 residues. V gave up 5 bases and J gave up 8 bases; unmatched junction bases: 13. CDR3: CAISTSRGGQGDEQFF. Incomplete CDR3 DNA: TGTGCCATCAGTACCTCCAGGGGGGGACAGGGCGATGAG.

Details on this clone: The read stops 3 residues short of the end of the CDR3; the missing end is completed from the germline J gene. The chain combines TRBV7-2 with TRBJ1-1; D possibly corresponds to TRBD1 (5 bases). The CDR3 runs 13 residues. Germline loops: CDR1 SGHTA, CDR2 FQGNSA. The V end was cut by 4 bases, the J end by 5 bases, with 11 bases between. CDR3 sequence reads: CASSSRAQTEAFF. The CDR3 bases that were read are TGTGCCAGCAGCTCCAGGGCTCAGACTGAA.

The CDR3 protein is CASSFLQGADEQYF. Partial CDR3 DNA: TGTGCCAGCAGTTTTTTACAGGGGGCTGACGAG. The V call is TRBV2, the J call TRBJ2-7, with 9 bases fitting TRBD1. The sequence runs out 3 residues before the end of the CDR3; the remainder is reconstructed from the germline J gene. This CDR3 is built from 14 residues. From germline, CDR1 is SNHLY and CDR2 FYNNEI. Unmatched junction bases numbered 7, after V lost 5 bases and J lost 5 bases.